What follows are 4 T cell receptor beta chains derived from one specimen sequenced in a study of Ad26.COV2.S vaccination and SARS-CoV-2 variants. The table came from immunoSEQ multiplex PCR; TCRdb's copy has only in-frame clones and leaves some out. The data contain about 680,000 clones, 80% to 90% of them singletons. Treatment in this sample: roughly 19 received Ad26.COV2.S at low or high dose, single or two shots; 5 received placebo; per-sample allocation not given. Collection of samples fell on day 63 after the first vaccine or placebo injection. Sequences were derived from peripheral blood, sampled in a trial of Ad26.COV2.S vaccine versus placebo. The receptors were gathered from a person aged 18 to 65 who received the Ad26.COV2.S COVID-19 vaccine or a placebo.

The rearrangement uses TRBV19 and TRBJ2-2; perhaps TRBD2 as D (5 bases). The V gene's germline CDR1 is LNHDA and CDR2 SQIVND (reference sequence). This CDR3 contains 13 residues. Between the trimmed V and J ends, which lost 5 bases and 5 bases, there was a span of 9 bases. The CDR3 protein is CASSAGLTGELFF. DNA of the CDR3: TGTGCCAGTAGTGCCGGACTTACCGGGGAGCTGTTTTTT.

The V gene is TRBV18, the J gene TRBJ2-5; D is possibly TRBD1 or TRBD2 (5 bases each). The CDR3 runs to 15 residues. Germline values: CDR1 KGHSH, CDR2 LQKENI. V was cut by 2 bases and J by 5 bases, with 15 bases left in between. In DNA form, the CDR3 reads TGTGCCAGCTCACCAGAGGGGTATGTCCACGAGACCCAGTACTTC. Translated: CASSPEGYVHETQYF.

The gene calls are TRBV5-1 and TRBJ1-1, with no clear D. The CDR3 is 9 residues long. The V and J ends lost 1 base and 11 bases respectively, with 3 bases between them. Germline CDR1 and CDR2: SGHRS and YFSETQ. The CDR3 protein is CASSLFAFF. The CDR3 DNA is TGCGCCAGCAGCTTGTTTGCTTTCTTT.

This clone came up a few times. The chain employs TRBV4-3 and TRBJ2-7, with unresolved D. The CDR3 is made up of 14 amino acids. Germline V CDR1 and CDR2: LGHNA, YSLEER. The V and J ends lost 0 bases and 13 bases respectively, with 19 bases between them. As DNA, the CDR3 is TGCGCCAGCAGCCAAGATCCCACGACGTTCGAGCGATACTTC. It is translated as CASSQDPTTFERYF.